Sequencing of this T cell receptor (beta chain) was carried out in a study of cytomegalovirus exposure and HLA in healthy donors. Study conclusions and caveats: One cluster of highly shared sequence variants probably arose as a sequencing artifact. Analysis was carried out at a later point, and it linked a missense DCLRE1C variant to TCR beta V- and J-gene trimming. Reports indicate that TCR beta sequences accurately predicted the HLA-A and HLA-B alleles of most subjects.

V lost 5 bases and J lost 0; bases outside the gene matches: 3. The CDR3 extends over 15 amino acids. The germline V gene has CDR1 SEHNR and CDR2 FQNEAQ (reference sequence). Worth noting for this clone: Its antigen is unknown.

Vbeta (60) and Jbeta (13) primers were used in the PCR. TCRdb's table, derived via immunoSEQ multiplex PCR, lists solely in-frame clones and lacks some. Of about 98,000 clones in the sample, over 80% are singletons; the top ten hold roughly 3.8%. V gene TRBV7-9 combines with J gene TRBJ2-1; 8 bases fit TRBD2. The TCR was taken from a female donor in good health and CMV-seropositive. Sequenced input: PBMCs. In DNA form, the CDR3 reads TGTGCCAGCAGCCCGGGACTAGTCTCCTACAATGAGCAGTTCTTC. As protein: CASSPGLVSYNEQFF.